There are many counts of the clone carrying this T cell receptor (beta chain). The antigen is undetermined. The data were taken from a study of early T cells in non-severe SARS-CoV-2 infection. On the study more broadly: Unsorted whole-blood RNA was sequenced in bulk, leaving chains unpaired.

Attachment of unique molecular identifiers was made to individual cDNA molecules. TCRdb re-analysed the 5' RACE reads in MiXCR, keeping a single row per CDR3 protein. This table holds about 33,000 distinct CDR3 sequences, about 6.7% found once. Study-wide findings and caveats: The study's VDJdb matching favored anti-spike CD8 responses and missed private and CD4 specificities.

This sequence was found in an adult who was a healthcare worker with PCR-confirmed SARS-CoV-2 infection or an uninfected control (not recorded which). The sequenced sample was whole blood.

The CDR3, as DNA: TGTGCCAGCAGTTTGGCCCCGCAGGCTGAGCAGTTCTTC. It specifies CASSLAPQAEQFF. The V and J genes are TRBV28 and TRBJ2-1, with D unclear. Per the germline V gene, CDR1 is MDHEN and CDR2 is SYDVKM. CDR3 size: 13 residues. V lost 3 bases, J lost 9 bases, and 12 bases lay in between.